These 4 T cell receptor beta chains came from one sample sequenced in a study of long-term antiretroviral therapy in people with HIV (dated by TCRdb to between 2021 and 2024). The immunoSEQ hsTCRB v3.0 assay was used at survey level resolution to sequence the TRB variable region. Here the immuneACCESS table is served through TCRdb, limited to in-frame sequences with V and J called. Missing clones are a known gap in these copies; in checked studies unresolved V genes cover under half, and the rest lacks a known reason. The sample table records tens of thousands of clones; about 95% of these occur just once. The ten largest clones represent around 2.7% of the sample. Sequencing used unsorted PBMCs, obtained 3.7 years after starting antiretroviral therapy. All receptors come from a woman aged 50 to 60 with HIV.

This chain connects TRBV7-3 to TRBJ2-6, with 7 bases that match TRBD2. Per germline, CDR1 SGHTA and CDR2 FQGTGA. The V and J ends lost 2 bases and 0 bases, in that order; junction bases with no gene match: 1. The CDR3 extends over 16 amino acids. The CDR3, as DNA: TGTGCCAGCAGCTTAGGCGGGGGCTCTGGGGCCAACGTCCTGACTTTC. Its translation is CASSLGGGSGANVLTF.

This chain joins TRBV5-8 and TRBJ1-1; weak D call: TRBD1 (5 bases). Germline CDR1 reads SGHTS; CDR2 reads YDEGEE. The CDR3 sequence is 12 residues long. Trimming shortened V by 3 bases and J by 6 bases, and 9 bases separated the two germline ends. In nucleotides, the CDR3 is TGTGCCAGCAGCTGGGGGTCTTCTGAAGCTTTCTTT. Protein sequence: CASSWGSSEAFF.

This chain joins TRBV14 and TRBJ2-2, with TRBD1 matching over 7 bases. V dropped 0 bases and J dropped 13; count of bases not matched to a gene: 14. The CDR3 totals 16 residues. The germline CDR1 and CDR2 sequences are SGHDN and FVKESK. Written as DNA, the CDR3 is TGTGCCAGCAGCCAAGAAGCCGAGGACAGGCCCACGGGGCTGTTTTTT. Translating gives CASSQEAEDRPTGLFF.

The chain employs TRBV19 and TRBJ1-2; the D gene is possibly TRBD1 (5 bases). CDR3 size: 16 residues. V lost 3 bases to trimming and J lost 6 bases, with 20 bases between them. CDR1 LNHDA and CDR2 SQIVND come from the germline V gene (reference sequence). This CDR3 is CASSMPDALLGDGYTF. DNA for the CDR3: TGTGCCAGTAGTATGCCTGACGCCTTACTAGGGGATGGCTACACCTTC.